This TCR beta chain comes out of a study of neoadjuvant nivolumab and ipilimumab in lung cancer. Libraries were prepared by immunoSEQ multiplex PCR; TCRdb keeps only in-frame clonotypes and omits some of them. The table includes 4,000 to 6,000 clones, approximately 80% detected once. The sample holds a few counts of this clone. In the same sample, other DNA sequences code for this CDR3. V was pared by 1 base and J by 0 bases, with 2 bases of the junction left unmatched. The CDR3 length is 15 residues. From germline, CDR1 is LGHNA and CDR2 YSLEER. This chain joins TRBV4-3 and TRBJ1-2, with TRBD1 identical over 7 bases. Sequenced material: normal lung tissue adjacent to the tumor, taken after neoadjuvant nivolumab, alone or with ipilimumab, at or shortly before surgery. This TCR derives from an adult with non-small cell lung cancer. Some clones in this sample may be carry-over from other donors' samples. The CDR3 nucleotides read TGCGCCAGCAGCCAAGGGGGACAGACTAACTATGGCTACACCTTC. This sequence encodes CASSQGGQTNYGYTF.